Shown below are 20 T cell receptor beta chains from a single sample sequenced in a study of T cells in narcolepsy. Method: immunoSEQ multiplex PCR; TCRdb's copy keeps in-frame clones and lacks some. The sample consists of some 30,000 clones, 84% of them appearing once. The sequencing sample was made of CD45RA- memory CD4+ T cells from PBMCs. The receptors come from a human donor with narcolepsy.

CDR3 amino acids: CASSPTGRETQYF. The CDR3 nucleotides read TGTGCCAGCAGCCCGACAGGGCGAGAGACCCAGTACTTC. This chain uses TRBV7-2 with TRBJ2-5; 7 bases are a match to TRBD1. V lost 5 bases and J lost 4; bases outside the gene matches: 4. Germline values: CDR1 SGHTA, CDR2 FQGNSA. The CDR3 sequence is 13 residues long.

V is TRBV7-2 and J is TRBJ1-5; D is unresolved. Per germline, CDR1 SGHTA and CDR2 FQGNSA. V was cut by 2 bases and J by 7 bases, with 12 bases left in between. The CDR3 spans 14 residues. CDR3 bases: TGTGCCAGCAGCTTAATGTCAGGCTTGCAGCCCCAGCATTTT. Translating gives CASSLMSGLQPQHF.

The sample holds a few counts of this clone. DNA for the CDR3: TGTGCCAGCAGCGCCAGTAGCGGGGTGTACCAAGAGACCCAGTACTTC. This encodes CASSASSGVYQETQYF. The chain recombines TRBV9 with TRBJ2-5; 8 bases agree with TRBD2. There are 16 residues in the CDR3. J lost 0 bases, V lost 3 bases, and 7 bases had no gene match. Germline V gene data show CDR1 as SGDLS and CDR2 as YYNGEE.

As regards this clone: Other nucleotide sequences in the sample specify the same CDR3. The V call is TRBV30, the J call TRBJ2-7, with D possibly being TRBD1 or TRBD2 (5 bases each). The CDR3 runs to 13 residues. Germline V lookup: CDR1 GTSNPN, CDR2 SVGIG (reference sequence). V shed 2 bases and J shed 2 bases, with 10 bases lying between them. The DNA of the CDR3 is TGTGCCTGGAGTCGGGACGTCACCTACGAGCAGTACTTC. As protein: CAWSRDVTYEQYF. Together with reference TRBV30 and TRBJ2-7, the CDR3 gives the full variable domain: SQTIHQWPATLVQPVGSPLSLECTVEGTSNPNLYWYRQAAGRGLQLLFYSVGIGQISSEVPQNLSASRPQDRQFILSSKKLLLSDSGFYLCAWSRDVTYEQYFGPGTRLTVT.

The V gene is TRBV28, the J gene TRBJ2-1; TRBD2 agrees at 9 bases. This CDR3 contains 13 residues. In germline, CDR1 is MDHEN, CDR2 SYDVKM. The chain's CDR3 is CVAGALSYNEQFF. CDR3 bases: TGTGTAGCGGGGGCTCTTTCCTACAATGAGCAGTTCTTC.

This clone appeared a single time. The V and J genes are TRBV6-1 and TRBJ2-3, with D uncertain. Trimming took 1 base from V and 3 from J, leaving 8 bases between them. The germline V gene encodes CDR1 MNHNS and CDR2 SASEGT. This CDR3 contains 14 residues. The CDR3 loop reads CASSEEVGTDTQYF. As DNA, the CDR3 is TGTGCCAGCAGTGAAGAGGTGGGGACAGATACGCAGTATTTT.

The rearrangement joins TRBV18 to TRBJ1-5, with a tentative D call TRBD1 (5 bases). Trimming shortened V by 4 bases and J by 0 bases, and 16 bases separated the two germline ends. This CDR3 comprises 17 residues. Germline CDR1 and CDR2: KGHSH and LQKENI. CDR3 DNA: TGTGCCAGCTCACTCAACAGCGGGGCACCTAGCAATCAGCCCCAGCATTTT. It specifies CASSLNSGAPSNQPQHF. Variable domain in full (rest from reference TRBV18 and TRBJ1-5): NAGVMQNPRHLVRRRGQEARLRCSPMKGHSHVYWYRQLPEEGLKFMVYLQKENIIDESGMPKERFSAEFPKEGPSILRIQQVVRGDSAAYFCASSLNSGAPSNQPQHFGDGTRLSIL.

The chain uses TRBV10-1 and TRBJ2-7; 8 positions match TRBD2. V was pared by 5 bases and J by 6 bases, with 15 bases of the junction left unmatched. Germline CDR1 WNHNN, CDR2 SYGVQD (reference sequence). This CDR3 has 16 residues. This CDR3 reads CASSTRRGGSPCEQYV. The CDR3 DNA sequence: TGCGCCAGCAGTACTCGACGCGGGGGGAGCCCTTGCGAGCAGTACGTC.

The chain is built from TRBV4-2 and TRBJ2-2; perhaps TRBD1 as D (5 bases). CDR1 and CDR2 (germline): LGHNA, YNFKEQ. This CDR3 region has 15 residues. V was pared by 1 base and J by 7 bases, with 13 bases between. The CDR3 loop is CASSQVVRASGELFF. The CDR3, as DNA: TGTGCCAGCAGCCAAGTTGTCAGGGCGAGCGGGGAGCTGTTTTTT.

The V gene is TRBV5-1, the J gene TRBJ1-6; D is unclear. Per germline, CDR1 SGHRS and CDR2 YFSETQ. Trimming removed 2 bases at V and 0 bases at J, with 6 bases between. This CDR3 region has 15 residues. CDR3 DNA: TGCGCCAGCAGCTTAGGGAGCTCCTATAATTCACCCCTCCACTTT. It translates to CASSLGSSYNSPLHF.

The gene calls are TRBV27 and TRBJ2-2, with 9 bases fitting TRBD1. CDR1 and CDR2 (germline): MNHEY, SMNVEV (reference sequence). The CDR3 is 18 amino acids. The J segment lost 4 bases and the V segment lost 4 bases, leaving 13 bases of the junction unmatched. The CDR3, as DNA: TGTGCCAGCAGTTCCCGATTCGGGACAGGGAGGGGCACCGGGGAGCTGTTTTTT. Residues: CASSSRFGTGRGTGELFF.

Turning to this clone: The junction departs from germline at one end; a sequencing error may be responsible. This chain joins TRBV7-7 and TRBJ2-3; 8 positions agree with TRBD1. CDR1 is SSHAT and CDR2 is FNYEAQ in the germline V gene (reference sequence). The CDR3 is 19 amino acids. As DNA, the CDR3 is TGTGCTAGCAGCTTCGCCGGGACAGGAGGAGGGCGTAGGACAGATACGCAGTATTTT. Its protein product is CASSFAGTGGGRRTDTQYF.

The CDR3 DNA is TGCGCCAGCAGCTCGGATATAGACCGGGGACGGCAGTACTTC. Protein: CASSSDIDRGRQYF. The V and J genes are TRBV5-1 and TRBJ2-7; D possibly matches TRBD1 or TRBD2 (5 bases each). Trimming left V 3 bases short and J 9 bases short, with 19 bases between. The CDR3 spans 14 residues. Germline CDR1 SGHRS, CDR2 YFSETQ.

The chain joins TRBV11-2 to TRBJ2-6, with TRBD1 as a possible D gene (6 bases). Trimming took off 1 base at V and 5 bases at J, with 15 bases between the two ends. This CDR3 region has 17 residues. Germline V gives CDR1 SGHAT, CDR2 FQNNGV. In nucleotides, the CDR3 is TGTGCCAGCAGCTTAGCCGCAGGACAGAGGAGGGCCAACGTCCTGACTTTC. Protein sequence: CASSLAAGQRRANVLTF.

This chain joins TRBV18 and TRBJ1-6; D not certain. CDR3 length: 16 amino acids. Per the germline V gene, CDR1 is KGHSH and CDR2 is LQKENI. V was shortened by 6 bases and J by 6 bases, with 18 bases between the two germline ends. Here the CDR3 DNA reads TGTGCCAGCTCGCCAACCCGGACTGTTTTTAATTCACCCCTCCACTTT. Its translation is CASSPTRTVFNSPLHF.

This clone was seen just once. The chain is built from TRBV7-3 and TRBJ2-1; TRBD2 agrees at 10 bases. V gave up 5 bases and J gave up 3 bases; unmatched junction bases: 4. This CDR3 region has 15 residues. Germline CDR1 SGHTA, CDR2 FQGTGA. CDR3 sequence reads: CASSIAGGDYNEQFF. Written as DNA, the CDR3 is TGTGCCAGCAGCATAGCGGGGGGCGACTACAATGAGCAGTTCTTC.

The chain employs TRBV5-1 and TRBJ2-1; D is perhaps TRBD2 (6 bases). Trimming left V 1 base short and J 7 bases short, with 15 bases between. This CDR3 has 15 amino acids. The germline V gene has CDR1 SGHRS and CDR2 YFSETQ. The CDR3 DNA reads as TGCGCCAGCAGCTTGAGGCGGGGTGGTGGAAATGAGCAGTTCTTC. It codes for CASSLRRGGGNEQFF.

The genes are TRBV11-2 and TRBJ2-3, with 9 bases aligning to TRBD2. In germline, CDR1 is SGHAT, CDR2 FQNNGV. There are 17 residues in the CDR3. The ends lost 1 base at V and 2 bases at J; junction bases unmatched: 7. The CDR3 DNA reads TGTGCCAGCAGCTTAGGTTCCAGCGGGGGGCCCACAGATACGCAGTATTTT. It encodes CASSLGSSGGPTDTQYF.

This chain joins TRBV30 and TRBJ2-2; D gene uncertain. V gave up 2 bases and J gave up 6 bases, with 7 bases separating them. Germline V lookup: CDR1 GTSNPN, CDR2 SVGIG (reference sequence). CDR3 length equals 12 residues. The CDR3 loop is CAWSLSPGELFF. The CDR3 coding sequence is TGTGCCTGGAGTCTGAGTCCCGGGGAGCTGTTTTTT.

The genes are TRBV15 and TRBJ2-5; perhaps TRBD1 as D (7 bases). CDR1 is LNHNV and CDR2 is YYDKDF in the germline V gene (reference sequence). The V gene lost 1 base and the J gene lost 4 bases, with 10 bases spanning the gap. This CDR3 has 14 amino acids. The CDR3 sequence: CATSRGQGGETQYF. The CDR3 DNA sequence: TGTGCCACCAGCAGAGGACAGGGAGGAGAGACCCAGTACTTC.